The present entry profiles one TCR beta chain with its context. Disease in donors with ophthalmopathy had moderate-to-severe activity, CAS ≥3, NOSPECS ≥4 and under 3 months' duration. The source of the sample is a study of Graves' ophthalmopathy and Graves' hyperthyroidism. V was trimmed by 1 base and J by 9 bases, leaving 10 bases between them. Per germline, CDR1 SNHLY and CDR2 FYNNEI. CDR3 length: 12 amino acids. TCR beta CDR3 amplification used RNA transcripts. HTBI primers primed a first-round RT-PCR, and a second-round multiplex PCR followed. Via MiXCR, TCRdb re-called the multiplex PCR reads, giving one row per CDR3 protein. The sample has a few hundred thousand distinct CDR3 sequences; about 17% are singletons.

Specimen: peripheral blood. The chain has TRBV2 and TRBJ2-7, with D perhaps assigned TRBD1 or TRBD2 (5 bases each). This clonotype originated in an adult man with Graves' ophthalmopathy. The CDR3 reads CASSEDRDVQYF. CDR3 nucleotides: TGTGCCAGCAGTGAAGATAGGGACGTGCAGTACTTC.